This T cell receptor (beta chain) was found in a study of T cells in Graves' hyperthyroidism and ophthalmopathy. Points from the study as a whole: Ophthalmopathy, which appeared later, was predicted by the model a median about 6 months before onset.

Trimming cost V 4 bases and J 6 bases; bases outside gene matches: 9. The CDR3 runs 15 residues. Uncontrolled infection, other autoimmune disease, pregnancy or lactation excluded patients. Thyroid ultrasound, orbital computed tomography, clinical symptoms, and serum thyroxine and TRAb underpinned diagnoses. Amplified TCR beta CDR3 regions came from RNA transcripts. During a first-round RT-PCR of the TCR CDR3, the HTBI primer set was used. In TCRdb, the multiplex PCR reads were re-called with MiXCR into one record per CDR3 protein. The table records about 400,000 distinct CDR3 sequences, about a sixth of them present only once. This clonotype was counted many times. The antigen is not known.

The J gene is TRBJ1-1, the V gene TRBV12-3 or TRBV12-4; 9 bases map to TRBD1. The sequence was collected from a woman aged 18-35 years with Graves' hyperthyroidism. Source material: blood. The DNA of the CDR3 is TGTGCCAGCAGTTCCTCCGGGACAGGGATAGCTGAAGCTTTCTTT. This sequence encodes CASSSSGTGIAEAFF.